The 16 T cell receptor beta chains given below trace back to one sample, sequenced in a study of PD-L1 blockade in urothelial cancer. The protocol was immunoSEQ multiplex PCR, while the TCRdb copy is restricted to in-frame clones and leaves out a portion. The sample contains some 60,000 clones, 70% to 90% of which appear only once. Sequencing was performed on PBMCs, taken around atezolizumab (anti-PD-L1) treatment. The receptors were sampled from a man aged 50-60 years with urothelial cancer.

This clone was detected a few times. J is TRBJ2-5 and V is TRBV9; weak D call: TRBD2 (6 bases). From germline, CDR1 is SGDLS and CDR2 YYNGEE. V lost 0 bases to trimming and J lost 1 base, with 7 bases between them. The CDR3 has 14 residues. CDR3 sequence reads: CASSVAGVQETQYF. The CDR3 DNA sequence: TGTGCCAGCAGCGTAGCGGGAGTCCAAGAGACCCAGTACTTC.

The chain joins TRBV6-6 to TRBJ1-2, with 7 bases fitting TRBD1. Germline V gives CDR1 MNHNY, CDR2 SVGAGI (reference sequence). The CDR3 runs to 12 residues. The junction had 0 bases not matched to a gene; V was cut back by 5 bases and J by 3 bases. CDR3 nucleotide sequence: TGTGCCAGCAGTGGGACAGACTATGGCTACACCTTC. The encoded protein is CASSGTDYGYTF.

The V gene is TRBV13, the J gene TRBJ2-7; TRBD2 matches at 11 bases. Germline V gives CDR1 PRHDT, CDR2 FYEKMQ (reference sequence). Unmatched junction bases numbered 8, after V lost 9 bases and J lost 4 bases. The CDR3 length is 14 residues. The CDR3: CARPRGTSGYEQYF. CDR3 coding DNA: TGTGCCAGACCCAGGGGGACTAGCGGTTACGAGCAGTACTTC. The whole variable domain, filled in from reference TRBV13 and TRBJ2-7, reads AAGVIQSPRHLIKEKRETATLKCYPIPRHDTVYWYQQGPGQDPQFLISFYEKMQSDKGSIPDRFSAQQFSDYHSELNMSSLELGDSALYFCARPRGTSGYEQYFGPGTRLTVT.

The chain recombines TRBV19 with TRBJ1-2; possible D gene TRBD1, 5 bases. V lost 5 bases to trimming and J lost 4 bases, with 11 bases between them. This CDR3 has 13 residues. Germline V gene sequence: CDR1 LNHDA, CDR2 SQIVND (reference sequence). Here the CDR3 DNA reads TGTGCCAGTAGTCGCACAGGACCCTATGGCTACACCTTC. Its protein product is CASSRTGPYGYTF. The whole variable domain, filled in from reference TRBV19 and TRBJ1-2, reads DGGITQSPKYLFRKEGQNVTLSCEQNLNHDAMYWYRQDPGQGLRLIYYSQIVNDFQKGDIAEGYSVSREKKESFPLTVTSAQKNPTAFYLCASSRTGPYGYTFGSGTRLTVV.

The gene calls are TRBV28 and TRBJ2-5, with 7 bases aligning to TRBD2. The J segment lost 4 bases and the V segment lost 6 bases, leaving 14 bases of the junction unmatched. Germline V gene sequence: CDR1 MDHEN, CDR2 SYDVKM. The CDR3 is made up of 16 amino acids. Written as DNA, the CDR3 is TGTGCCAGCAGGGGCGGGGCTAGCGGAGAGGTAGAGACCCAGTACTTC. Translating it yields CASRGGASGEVETQYF.

This chain's CDR3 is CASSLTAVTEAFF. The CDR3 bases are TGTGCCAGCAGCTTAACTGCGGTTACTGAAGCTTTCTTT. The J gene is TRBJ1-1, the V gene TRBV7-3; D unclear. Germline assignment: CDR1 SGHTA and CDR2 FQGTGA. The CDR3 is 13 residues long. V dropped 0 bases and J dropped 5 bases, with 7 bases sitting between them.

CDR3 DNA: TGTGCCAGCAGCCAGGGGGACAGGAACGTCCCCTACGAGCAGTACTTC. It specifies CASSQGDRNVPYEQYF. J is TRBJ2-7 and V is TRBV5-6, with 8 positions matching TRBD1. CDR1 and CDR2 from the germline V gene are SGHDT and YYEEEE. The CDR3 contains 16 residues. The junction had 11 bases not matched to a gene; V was cut back by 4 bases and J by 2 bases.

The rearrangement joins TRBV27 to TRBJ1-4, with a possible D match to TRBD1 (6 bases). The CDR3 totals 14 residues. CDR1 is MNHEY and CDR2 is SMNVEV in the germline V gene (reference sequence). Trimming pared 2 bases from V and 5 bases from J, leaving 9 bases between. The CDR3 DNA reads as TGTGCCAGCAGTTTACCAGGGGCAAATGAAAAACTGTTTTTT. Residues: CASSLPGANEKLFF. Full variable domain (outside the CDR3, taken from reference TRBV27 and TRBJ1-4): EAQVTQNPRYLITVTGKKLTVTCSQNMNHEYMSWYRQDPGLGLRQIYYSMNVEVTDKGDVPEGYKVSRKEKRNFPLILESPSPNQTSLYFCASSLPGANEKLFFGSGTQLSVL.

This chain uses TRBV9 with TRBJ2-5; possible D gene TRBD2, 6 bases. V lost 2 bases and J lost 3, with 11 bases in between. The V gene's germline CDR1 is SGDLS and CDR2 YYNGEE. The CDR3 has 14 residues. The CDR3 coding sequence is TGTGCCAGCAGCGTGTCGGGAGTTGAAGAGACCCAGTACTTC. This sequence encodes CASSVSGVEETQYF. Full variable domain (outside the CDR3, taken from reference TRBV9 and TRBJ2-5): DSGVTQTPKHLITATGQRVTLRCSPRSGDLSVYWYQQSLDQGLQFLIQYYNGEERAKGNILERFSAQQFPDLHSELNLSSLELGDSALYFCASSVSGVEETQYFGPGTRLLVL.

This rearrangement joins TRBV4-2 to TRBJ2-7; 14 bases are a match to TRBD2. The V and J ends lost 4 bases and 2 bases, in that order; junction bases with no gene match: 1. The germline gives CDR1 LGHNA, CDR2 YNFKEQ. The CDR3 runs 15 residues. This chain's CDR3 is CASSRLAGGPYEQYF. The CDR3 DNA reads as TGTGCCAGCAGCCGACTAGCGGGAGGGCCCTACGAGCAGTACTTC.

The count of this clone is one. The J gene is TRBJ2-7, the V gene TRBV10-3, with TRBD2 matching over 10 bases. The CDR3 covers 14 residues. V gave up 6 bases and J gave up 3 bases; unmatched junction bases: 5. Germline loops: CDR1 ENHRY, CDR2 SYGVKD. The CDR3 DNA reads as TGTGCCATCAGGGGAGCGGGAGGGAACTACGAGCAGTACTTC. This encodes CAIRGAGGNYEQYF.

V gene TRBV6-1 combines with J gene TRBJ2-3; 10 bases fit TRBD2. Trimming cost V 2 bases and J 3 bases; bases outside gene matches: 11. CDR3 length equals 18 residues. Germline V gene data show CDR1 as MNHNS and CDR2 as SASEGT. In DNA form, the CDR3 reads TGTGCCAGCAGTGAATTGCAAGGGACTAGCGCGGTTACAGATACGCAGTATTTT. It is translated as CASSELQGTSAVTDTQYF.

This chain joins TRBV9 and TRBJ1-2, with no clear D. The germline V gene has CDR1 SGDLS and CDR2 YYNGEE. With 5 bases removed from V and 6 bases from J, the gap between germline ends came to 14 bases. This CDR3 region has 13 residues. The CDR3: CASSVGEVNGYTF. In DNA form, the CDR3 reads TGTGCCAGCAGTGTCGGGGAAGTTAATGGCTACACCTTC.

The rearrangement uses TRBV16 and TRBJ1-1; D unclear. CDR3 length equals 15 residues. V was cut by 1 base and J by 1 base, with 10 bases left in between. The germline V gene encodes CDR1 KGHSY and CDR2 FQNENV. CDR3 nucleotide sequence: TGTGCCAGCAGCCAATATCACGCACAGAACACTGAAGCTTTCTTT. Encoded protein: CASSQYHAQNTEAFF.

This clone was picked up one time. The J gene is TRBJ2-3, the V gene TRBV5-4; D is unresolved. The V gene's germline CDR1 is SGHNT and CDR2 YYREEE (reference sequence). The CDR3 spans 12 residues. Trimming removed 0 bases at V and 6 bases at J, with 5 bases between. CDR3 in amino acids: CASSLEADTQYF. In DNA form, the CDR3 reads TGTGCCAGCAGCTTGGAAGCGGATACGCAGTATTTT. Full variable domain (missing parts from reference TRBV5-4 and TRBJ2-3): ETGVTQSPTHLIKTRGQQVTLRCSSQSGHNTVSWYQQALGQGPQFIFQYYREEENGRGNFPPRFSGLQFPNYSSELNVNALELDDSALYLCASSLEADTQYFGPGTRLTVL.

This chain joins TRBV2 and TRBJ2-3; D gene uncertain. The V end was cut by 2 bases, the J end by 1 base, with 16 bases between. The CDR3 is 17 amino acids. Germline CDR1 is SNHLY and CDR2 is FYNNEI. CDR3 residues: CASSESWSVVGTDTQYF. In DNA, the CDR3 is TGTGCCAGCAGTGAAAGTTGGAGCGTTGTTGGCACAGATACGCAGTATTTT.